Presented here are 17 T cell receptor beta chains from one specimen sequenced in a study of graft-versus-host responses after intestinal transplantation. Grafts had their tissue processed, releasing intraepithelial and lamina propria lymphocytes. TCRdb's copy holds only in-frame clones and misses some; the assay was immunoSEQ multiplex PCR. The table has about 14,000 clones, roughly 82% seen once; the top ten hold around 4%. Sample: ileum tissue, taken about 26 days after intestinal transplant. These receptors all stem from a human patient who received an intestinal transplant, so some T cells may come from the graft donor.

V is TRBV15 and J is TRBJ2-1; no firm D call. The ends were cut back, 6 bases at V and 0 bases at J, with 12 bases in the middle. CDR1 is LNHNV, CDR2 YYDKDF, per germline (reference sequence). CDR3 size: 15 residues. The CDR3 here is CATSEMHSSYNEQFF. In nucleotides, the CDR3 is TGTGCCACCAGTGAGATGCATAGCTCCTACAATGAGCAGTTCTTC.

V gene TRBV5-1 combines with J gene TRBJ1-4; D is undetermined. The CDR3 is made up of 14 amino acids. The V gene's germline CDR1 is SGHRS and CDR2 YFSETQ. Between the trimmed V and J ends, which lost 3 bases and 0 bases, there was a span of 6 bases. CDR3 bases: TGCGCCAGCAGCTCAACAGCAACTAATGAAAAACTGTTTTTT. This gives the protein CASSSTATNEKLFF.

V usage is TRBV28 and J usage is TRBJ1-2; 7 bases map to TRBD1. There are 13 residues in the CDR3. CDR1 and CDR2 from the germline V gene are MDHEN and SYDVKM. V lost 7 bases to trimming and J lost 1 base; unmatched junction nucleotides: 3. This chain's CDR3 is CASIGTDNYGYTF. The CDR3 bases are TGTGCCAGCATAGGGACAGATAACTATGGCTACACCTTC.

The gene calls are TRBV7-7 and TRBJ2-7, with D maybe TRBD1 (6 bases). CDR1 and CDR2 (germline): SSHAT, FNYEAQ (reference sequence). The CDR3 is made up of 17 amino acids. The CDR3 DNA reads as TGTGCTAAGGGGGAGAACGAAATCCGGGACAATTGGTACGAGCAGTACTTC. It translates to CAKGENEIRDNWYEQYF.

Here the CDR3 reads CASSYSIGTAYEQYV. Here the CDR3 DNA reads TGTGCCAGCAGTTACTCGATCGGGACAGCCTACGAGCAGTACGTC. The chain couples TRBV6-6 to TRBJ2-7, with 7 positions matching TRBD1. Germline lookup yields CDR1 MNHNY and CDR2 SVGAGI (reference sequence). The V and J ends lost 0 bases and 2 bases, in that order; junction bases with no gene match: 4. There are 15 residues in the CDR3.

The rearrangement links TRBV6-1 to TRBJ1-5; D is uncertain. This CDR3 region has 15 residues. Germline CDR1 is MNHNS and CDR2 is SASEGT. Trimming stripped 6 bases from V and 0 bases from J, with 12 bases between. The CDR3 DNA reads TGTGCCAGCAGGGGAGGCAGAGATAGCAATCAGCCCCAGCATTTT. Protein product: CASRGGRDSNQPQHF.

This clone was detected once. The chain is built from TRBV5-1 and TRBJ1-1; the D gene is possibly TRBD1 (5 bases). Trimming shortened V by 4 bases and J by 1 base, and 17 bases separated the two germline ends. This CDR3 spans 16 amino acids. Germline V gene sequence: CDR1 SGHRS, CDR2 YFSETQ. The CDR3 DNA follows: TGCGCCAGCAGCCAACTTTTAGGGGTTTCGAACACTGAAGCTTTCTTT. Its protein product is CASSQLLGVSNTEAFF.

This sequence joins TRBV27 and TRBJ1-2, with 9 bases that match TRBD1. Germline lookup yields CDR1 MNHEY and CDR2 SMNVEV (reference sequence). V lost 6 bases to trimming and J lost 6 bases; unmatched junction nucleotides: 20. The length of the CDR3 is 18 residues. In DNA, the CDR3 is TGTGCCAGCAGAGTAGCCGGGACAGGGCTTTCGAGGGATCATGGCTACACCTTC. Amino acids: CASRVAGTGLSRDHGYTF.

This clone is medium-sized. The CDR3 reads CASSEVRGQPQHF. The CDR3 nucleotides read TGCGCCAGCAGTGAGGTGCGGGGTCAGCCCCAGCATTTT. The chain links TRBV10-2 to TRBJ1-5; no definite D call. Trimming cost V 2 bases and J 6 bases, with 8 bases left between them. CDR1 and CDR2 from the germline V gene are WSHSY and SAAADI. This CDR3 has 13 residues.

This chain joins TRBV7-2 and TRBJ2-7; 8 positions match TRBD1. The CDR3 length is 13 residues. CDR1 and CDR2 from the germline V gene are SGHTA and FQGNSA. The V gene end was trimmed by 2 bases and the J gene end by 6 bases; junction bases not matched to a gene: 3. The CDR3 here is CASSLQGASEQYV. Here the CDR3 DNA reads TGTGCCAGCAGCTTACAGGGGGCGAGCGAGCAGTACGTC.

The chain couples TRBV27 to TRBJ2-4; TRBD1 matches at 7 bases. With 2 bases clipped from V and 7 bases from J, the junction kept 5 bases outside the gene matches. The length of the CDR3 is 14 residues. Germline values: CDR1 MNHEY, CDR2 SMNVEV (reference sequence). The CDR3 sequence: CASSLSTGANIQYF. The CDR3 DNA reads TGTGCCAGCAGTTTAAGCACAGGGGCCAACATTCAGTACTTC.

The chain is built from TRBV6-5 and TRBJ1-6; D is ambiguous. V dropped 0 bases and J dropped 8 bases, with 5 bases sitting between them. This CDR3 region has 13 residues. Per germline, CDR1 MNHEY and CDR2 SVGAGI. This chain's CDR3 is CASSYSRDSPLHF. The CDR3 DNA reads TGTGCCAGCAGTTACTCTCGGGATTCACCCCTCCACTTT.

This chain connects TRBV7-2 to TRBJ2-5; maybe TRBD2 (5 bases). Trimming left V 4 bases short and J 3 bases short, with 9 bases between. The V gene's germline CDR1 is SGHTA and CDR2 FQGNSA. This CDR3 region has 13 residues. Written as DNA, the CDR3 is TGTGCCAGCAGCTCCCCGGGGAAAGAGACCCAGTACTTC. This gives the protein CASSSPGKETQYF.

The chain is built from TRBV6-1 and TRBJ2-7; 9 bases agree with TRBD1. The germline V gene encodes CDR1 MNHNS and CDR2 SASEGT. This CDR3 has 17 residues. The trim removed 4 bases at V and 0 bases at J, leaving 10 bases unmatched. Here the CDR3 DNA reads TGTGCCAGCAGTGGCCGGACAGGGGAGCCCTCCTCCTACGAGCAGTACTTC. It codes for CASSGRTGEPSSYEQYF.

This chain joins TRBV7-2 and TRBJ1-2; 9 positions agree with TRBD1. Germline V lookup: CDR1 SGHTA, CDR2 FQGNSA. This CDR3 region has 13 residues. J was trimmed by 6 bases and V by 4 bases; bases with no gene match: 3. The chain's CDR3 is CASSWTGVDGYTF. The CDR3 bases are TGTGCCAGCAGCTGGACAGGGGTGGATGGCTACACCTTC.

The rearrangement joins TRBV11-1 to TRBJ1-2; D remains unclear. Germline CDR1 SGHAT, CDR2 FQDESV (reference sequence). The CDR3 is 14 amino acids. Trimming cost V 1 base and J 11 bases, with 17 bases left between them. CDR3 nucleotides: TGTGCCAGCAGCTTAGAGTATGGGAGCAATACTTACACCTTC. This encodes CASSLEYGSNTYTF. Full variable domain (remainder filled in from reference TRBV11-1 and TRBJ1-2): EAEVAQSPRYKITEKSQAVAFWCDPISGHATLYWYRQILGQGPELLVQFQDESVVDDSQLPKDRFSAERLKGVDSTLKIQPAELGDSAMYLCASSLEYGSNTYTFGSGTRLTVV.

V usage is TRBV21-1 and J usage is TRBJ1-4; the tabulated D call, TRBD1, remains unverified against the DNA. TRBV21-1 is shown as a pseudogene. This CDR3 comprises 13 residues. The CDR3 loop is CASLPRGMEKLFF. The DNA of the CDR3 is TGTGCCAGCCTTCCCAGGGGTATGGAAAAACTGTTTTTT.